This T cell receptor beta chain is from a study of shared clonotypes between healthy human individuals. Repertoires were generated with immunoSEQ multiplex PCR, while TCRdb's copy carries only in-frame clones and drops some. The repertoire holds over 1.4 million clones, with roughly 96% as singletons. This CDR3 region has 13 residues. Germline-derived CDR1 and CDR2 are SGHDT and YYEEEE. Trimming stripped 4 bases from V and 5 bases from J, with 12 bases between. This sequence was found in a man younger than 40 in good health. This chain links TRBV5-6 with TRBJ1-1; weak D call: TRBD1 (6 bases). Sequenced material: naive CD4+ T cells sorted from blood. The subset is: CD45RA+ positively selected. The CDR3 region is CASSDGTLTEAFF. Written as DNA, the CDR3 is TGTGCCAGCAGCGACGGGACACTTACTGAAGCTTTCTTT.